This passage covers 10 T cell receptor beta chains from one sample sequenced in a study of Graves' ophthalmopathy and Graves' hyperthyroidism. RNA transcripts provided the template for amplifying TCR beta CDR3 regions. HTBI primers were used in a first-round RT-PCR, which preceded a second-round multiplex PCR. One entry per CDR3 protein results from TCRdb running MiXCR on the multiplex PCR reads. The sample has over a million distinct CDR3 sequences, about 40% seen once; the top ten hold 11%. Input material: peripheral blood or thyroid tissue (not recorded which). Receptors originate from an adult man with Graves' hyperthyroidism.

This clonotype has a count of ten or more. The chain carries TRBV10-3 and TRBJ2-2; D assignment may be TRBD1 or TRBD2 (5 bases each). The V gene lost 8 bases and the J gene lost 5 bases, with 18 bases spanning the gap. Germline lookup yields CDR1 ENHRY and CDR2 SYGVKD. The length of the CDR3 is 15 residues. The CDR3 loop reads CAIGGTRVSTGELFF. As DNA, the CDR3 is TGTGCCATCGGGGGTACCAGGGTGTCAACCGGGGAGCTGTTTTTT.

V and J are TRBV7-6 and TRBJ2-7, with TRBD1 matching over 9 bases. The J segment lost 4 bases and the V segment lost 5 bases, leaving 12 bases of the junction unmatched. The length of the CDR3 is 16 residues. CDR1 is SGHVS and CDR2 is FNYEAQ in the germline V gene. CDR3 nucleotides: TGTGCCAGCAGCGTTGAAGGGACAGGGCTAGAATACGAGCAGTACTTC. Encoded protein: CASSVEGTGLEYEQYF.

This sequence joins TRBV5-3 and TRBJ2-7; the D gene is possibly TRBD1 (5 bases). TRBV5-3 is an ORF, with its function uncertain. The CDR3 runs 13 residues. Trimming took off 8 bases at V and 7 bases at J, with 19 bases between the two ends. The CDR3 nucleotides are TGTGCCAGCAGGTACAGGCGTCAGGGTGAGCAGTACTTC. Translated: CASRYRRQGEQYF.

This clonotype was picked up many times. DNA of the CDR3: TGTGCCAGCAGCTCGGGACTAGTCAGAGAGACCCAGTACTTC. Residues: CASSSGLVRETQYF. The chain combines TRBV11-2 with TRBJ2-5; 8 nucleotides align to TRBD2. The CDR3 contains 14 residues. Germline CDR1 and CDR2: SGHAT and FQNNGV. The J segment lost 4 bases and the V segment lost 4 bases, leaving 5 bases of the junction unmatched.

This clonotype was observed many times. The gene calls are TRBV7-9 and TRBJ2-7; D might be TRBD1 or TRBD2, each matching 5 bases. Trimming removed 2 bases from V and 5 bases from J, with 16 bases in between. This CDR3 has 15 residues. Germline loops: CDR1 SEHNR, CDR2 FQNEAQ (reference sequence). CDR3: CASSLSSSGLNEQYF. The CDR3, as DNA: TGTGCCAGCAGCTTATCTAGCTCAGGGCTCAACGAGCAGTACTTC.

A note on this clonotype: The junction shows a germline mismatch at one end, possibly a read error. The rearrangement uses TRBV6-5 and TRBJ2-1; the D gene is possibly TRBD1 (6 bases). This CDR3 is built from 18 residues. Germline lookup yields CDR1 MNHEY and CDR2 SVGAGI. This CDR3 is CATSDGGRGTPTYNEQFF. Written as DNA, the CDR3 is TGTGCCACCAGTGATGGAGGCCGAGGGACACCTACCTACAATGAGCAGTTCTTC.

This clonotype was seen only a few times. The rearrangement uses TRBV3-1 and TRBJ1-6; possibly TRBD1 for D (5 bases). The V and J ends lost 6 bases and 7 bases respectively, with 13 bases between them. The CDR3 runs 14 residues. The germline V gene has CDR1 LGHDT and CDR2 YNNKEL (reference sequence). The CDR3 coding sequence is TGTGCCAGCAGAGCCGGGACGGGCAATTCACCCCTCCACTTT. Protein sequence: CASRAGTGNSPLHF. The whole variable domain, filled in from reference TRBV3-1 and TRBJ1-6, reads DTAVSQTPKYLVTQMGNDKSIKCEQNLGHDTMYWYKQDSKKFLKIMFSYNNKELIINETVPNRFSPKSPDKAHLNLHINSLELGDSAVYFCASRAGTGNSPLHFGNGTRLTVT.

This clonotype has a count of ten or more. The chain employs TRBV7-9 and TRBJ1-1; TRBD1 aligns across 7 bases. The CDR3 runs to 14 residues. Trimming at V came to 5 bases and at J to 1 base, leaving 4 bases not matched to a gene. Germline V gene sequence: CDR1 SEHNR, CDR2 FQNEAQ (reference sequence). For the CDR3, the DNA is TGTGCCAGCAGCCCCCAGGGGGGGAACACTGAAGCTTTCTTT. Translation: CASSPQGGNTEAFF.

The rearrangement links TRBV6-5 to TRBJ1-1; perhaps TRBD1 as D (6 bases). Germline V lookup: CDR1 MNHEY, CDR2 SVGAGI. Trimming shortened V by 2 bases and J by 5 bases, and 18 bases separated the two germline ends. The CDR3 totals 16 residues. In DNA form, the CDR3 reads TGTGCCAGCAGTTACGGGGGGGGCCTGGTGGAGACTGAAGCTTTCTTT. Its translation is CASSYGGGLVETEAFF.

The chain combines TRBV30 with TRBJ1-5, with TRBD1 as a possible D gene (6 bases). Germline CDR1 reads GTSNPN; CDR2 reads SVGIG (reference sequence). The CDR3 covers 15 residues. Trimming took off 0 bases at V and 6 bases at J, with 15 bases between the two ends. CDR3 sequence reads: CAWSVTGRHTQPQHF. The CDR3 nucleotides are TGTGCCTGGAGTGTAACAGGGAGACACACTCAGCCCCAGCATTTT.